This TCR beta chain originates from a study of blood T cell repertoires in COVID-19. The CDR3 spans 12 residues. The ends were cut back, 3 bases at V and 6 bases at J, with 9 bases in the middle. Method: immunoSEQ multiplex PCR; TCRdb's copy keeps in-frame clones and lacks some. The sample lists about 200,000 clones, 80% to 95% occurring once. The TCR originated in a man in his sixties with COVID-19, enrolled during active disease. J is TRBJ2-7 and V is TRBV12-3 or TRBV12-4, with TRBD1 as a possible D gene (5 bases). Sequencing was carried out using peripheral blood. CDR3 sequence reads: CASSFSTGEQYF. Written as DNA, the CDR3 is TGTGCCAGCAGTTTTAGCACAGGCGAGCAGTACTTC.